Below, 8 T cell receptor beta chains from the same sample are listed, as sequenced in a study of T-cell memory formation after mild COVID-19. TCRdb redid the calling of the 5' RACE reads with MiXCR, one entry per CDR3 protein. The table includes some 270,000 distinct CDR3 sequences, 15% detected once. The source material was PBMCs or a T cell subset sorted from them (not recorded which). The receptors here all came from an adult woman who had mild COVID-19 (a few samples of this study predate the infection). Cell type and time point are not known.

The table lists this clonotype with a few counts. The chain has TRBV5-1 and TRBJ2-3; 7 bases map to TRBD2. Germline V gene lookup returns CDR1 SGHRS and CDR2 YFSETQ. J gave up 0 bases and V 5 bases, and 9 bases lay outside the gene matches. This CDR3 is built from 16 residues. CDR3: CASRGLPWGSTDTQYF. The DNA of the CDR3 is TGCGCCAGCAGGGGACTACCGTGGGGTAGCACAGATACGCAGTATTTT.

The sample holds many counts of this clonotype. The V gene is TRBV4-3, the J gene TRBJ2-1; 8 nucleotides line up with TRBD2. The V segment lost 4 bases and the J segment 6 bases; nucleotides outside the gene matches: 8. This CDR3 spans 15 amino acids. CDR1 is LGHNA, CDR2 YSLEER, per germline. The CDR3, as DNA: TGCGCCAGCAGCCTCGGACTAGCAGAAAGCAATGAGCAGTTCTTC. Translating it yields CASSLGLAESNEQFF.

CDR3 bases: TGTGCCAGCAGCGTAGGGACAGGGGCCTCCTACGAGCAGTACTTC. It specifies CASSVGTGASYEQYF. The rearrangement links TRBV9 to TRBJ2-7; TRBD1 matches at 9 bases. The CDR3 totals 15 residues. Trimming cost V 0 bases and J 0 bases; bases outside gene matches: 1. Germline V lookup: CDR1 SGDLS, CDR2 YYNGEE.

This chain uses TRBV2 with TRBJ2-5, with TRBD2 identical over 8 bases. Unmatched junction bases numbered 9, after V lost 5 bases and J lost 4 bases. CDR3 length equals 15 residues. Germline CDR1 SNHLY, CDR2 FYNNEI. The CDR3 spells CASSSSGRGSETQYF. The CDR3 coding sequence is TGTGCCAGCAGTTCCAGCGGGAGAGGGTCAGAGACCCAGTACTTC.

This clonotype was seen ten or more times. J is TRBJ2-7 and V is TRBV27; D is tentatively TRBD1 or TRBD2 (5 bases each). The CDR3 runs 13 residues. The V end was cut by 7 bases, the J end by 7 bases, with 17 bases between. Germline V gene data show CDR1 as MNHEY and CDR2 as SMNVEV (reference sequence). The CDR3 reads CASTIPEGREQYF. The CDR3 DNA follows: TGTGCCAGCACCATTCCCGAGGGACGGGAGCAGTACTTC.

This clonotype appeared a few times. The V and J genes are TRBV7-6 and TRBJ2-1, with D possibly being TRBD1 (6 bases). V lost 3 bases and J 3 bases, leaving 15 bases between the germline ends. Germline lookup yields CDR1 SGHVS and CDR2 FNYEAQ. The CDR3 has 16 amino acids. This CDR3 is CASSLSGVSYYNEQFF. DNA for the CDR3: TGTGCCAGCAGCTTGTCAGGGGTCTCCTACTACAATGAGCAGTTCTTC.

The chain has TRBV6-5 and TRBJ2-3; no definite D call. CDR1 and CDR2 (germline): MNHEY, SVGAGI. The CDR3 is made up of 13 amino acids. V was clipped by 6 bases and J by 4 bases, with 11 bases between them. CDR3 loop: CASSHSGPDTQYF. The CDR3 DNA sequence: TGTGCCAGCAGCCACTCAGGCCCAGATACGCAGTATTTT.

This clonotype appeared a few times. The chain employs TRBV12-3 or TRBV12-4 and TRBJ1-2; tentatively, D is TRBD1 (5 bases). Deletions cut 4 bases from V and 8 bases from J, with 11 bases between. The CDR3 is made up of 12 amino acids. The CDR3 DNA follows: TGTGCCAGCAGTTCCCCCGAGGGGGGCTACACCTTC. Its translation is CASSSPEGGYTF.